The clone carrying this TCR beta chain was observed once. Its target is unknown. The sample belongs to a study of beta chain features in type 1 diabetes. The study's findings and limits: Patients with type 1 diabetes showed fewer VDJ junction insertions and more deletions. Healthy donors had naive, central memory and Treg TCRB repertoires that appeared less similar than those seen among patients. Since sequencing was performed on cDNA, cells with high TCR expression could be over-represented. When Type 1 diabetes patients were examined, their TCRB CDR3s proved moderately but significantly shorter in all four CD4+ subsets.

Populations obtained by sorting all exceeded 95% purity. The whole isolated RNA underwent reverse transcription, so sequencing captured expressed TCRB transcripts. Profiling relied on immunoSEQ multiplex PCR, and the TCRdb table lists in-frame clones only, not all of them. The table lists about 390,000 clones, roughly a tenth of them singletons, with about 0.63% in the top ten. Germline V CDR1 and CDR2: LNHNV, YYDKDF (reference sequence). The ends were cut back, 1 base at V and 1 base at J, with 10 bases in the middle. The CDR3 spans 15 residues. The chain recombines TRBV15 with TRBJ1-1; D perhaps matches TRBD1 (6 bases). This TCR derives from a man aged 25 to 40 with type 1 diabetes. The source material was central memory CD4+ T cells from blood. CDR3 bases: TGTGCCACCAGCAGAGGGGGGGCAGGGAACACTGAAGCTTTCTTT. Encoded protein: CATSRGGAGNTEAFF.